The 15 T cell receptor beta chains presented below share a single source sample, sequenced in a study of blood T cell repertoires in COVID-19. The method was immunoSEQ multiplex PCR; TCRdb's version includes in-frame clones alone and lacks a portion of them. The table has a few hundred thousand clones, around 86% seen once. The sequencing sample was made of peripheral blood. The source of these receptors is a man under 40 who had recovered from COVID-19.

This chain uses TRBV12-5 with TRBJ1-3, with D perhaps matching TRBD1 (5 bases). Germline V lookup: CDR1 LGHNT, CDR2 FRNRAP. The CDR3 runs to 14 residues. Between the trimmed V and J ends, which lost 6 bases and 4 bases, there was a span of 13 bases. CDR3 nucleotides: TGTGCTAGTGGCCGGGCCAGGACAGGAAACACCATATATTTT. Its translation is CASGRARTGNTIYF. Supplemented by reference TRBV12-5 and TRBJ1-3, the full variable domain reads DARVTQTPRHKVTEMGQEVTMRCQPILGHNTVFWYRQTMMQGLELLAYFRNRAPLDDSGMPKDRFSAEMPDATLATLKIQPSEPRDSAVYFCASGRARTGNTIYFGEGSWLTVV.

In the case of this clone: A much larger clone lies a single base off, so this may be a read error. CDR3 sequence: CASNPEGQGAQPQHF. The CDR3 region has the DNA TGTGCCAGCAACCCCGAGGGGCAGGGGGCGCAGCCCCAGCATTTT. The rearrangement uses TRBV9 and TRBJ1-5; 8 bases agree with TRBD1. This CDR3 comprises 15 residues. The V gene end was trimmed by 6 bases and the J gene end by 7 bases; junction bases not matched to a gene: 12. In germline, CDR1 is SGDLS, CDR2 YYNGEE.

The chain carries TRBV3-1 (or the pseudogene TRBV3-2) and TRBJ1-1; D is perhaps TRBD1 (5 bases). Trimming shortened V by 6 bases and J by 7 bases, and 9 bases separated the two germline ends. Per the germline V gene, CDR1 is LGHDT and CDR2 is YNNKEL (reference sequence). There are 11 residues in the CDR3. The CDR3 nucleotides are TGTGCCAGCAGACAGACAGATGAAGCTTTCTTT. Amino acids: CASRQTDEAFF.

Notes on this clone: Other DNA sequences in the same sample also yield this CDR3. The chain links TRBV19 to TRBJ2-7; 7 bases align to TRBD1. CDR1 is LNHDA, CDR2 SQIVND, per germline (reference sequence). The CDR3 is 16 amino acids. V trimming: 5 bases; J trimming: 0 bases; junction bases outside the gene matches: 10. CDR3: CASSSAQGTSSYEQYV. CDR3 coding DNA: TGTGCCAGTAGTTCGGCACAGGGGACAAGCTCCTACGAGCAGTACGTC.

The J gene is TRBJ2-1, the V gene TRBV3-1 (or the pseudogene TRBV3-2), with TRBD1 identical over 11 bases. CDR1 LGHDT and CDR2 YNNKEL come from the germline V gene (reference sequence). This CDR3 is 15 amino acids long. After removal of 1 base from V and 9 bases from J, the junction contained 5 bases not matched to a gene. This chain's CDR3 is CASSQGGDRGFEQFF. CDR3 bases: TGTGCCAGCAGCCAAGGGGGGGACAGGGGGTTTGAGCAGTTCTTC.

The V and J genes are TRBV7-2 and TRBJ2-5; D call uncertain. The CDR3 extends over 12 amino acids. V was clipped by 5 bases and J by 5 bases, with 9 bases between them. Germline V lookup: CDR1 SGHTA, CDR2 FQGNSA. In DNA, the CDR3 is TGTGCCAGCAGCAATAATCAGGAGACCCAGTACTTC. Residues: CASSNNQETQYF.

This rearrangement joins TRBV6-5 to TRBJ2-4, with D hard to call. Trimming pared 5 bases from V and 0 bases from J, leaving 11 bases between. Looked up from germline, CDR1 is MNHEY and CDR2 is SVGAGI. This CDR3 has 15 residues. The DNA for the CDR3 is TGTGCCAGCAGTCAACATGAAAGAGCCAAAAACATTCAGTACTTC. Protein sequence: CASSQHERAKNIQYF.

The rearrangement uses TRBV28 and TRBJ2-2; D not certain. The CDR3 has 12 amino acids. V lost 7 bases, J lost 0 bases, and 3 bases lay in between. The germline gives CDR1 MDHEN, CDR2 SYDVKM. In DNA form, the CDR3 reads TGTGCCAGCATAGCGAACACCGGGGAGCTGTTTTTT. Its protein is CASIANTGELFF.

This clone has just one count. J is TRBJ1-3 and V is TRBV7-9; 8 positions agree with TRBD1. With V trimmed by 3 bases and J by 0 bases, 7 bases remained unmatched. Germline CDR1 SEHNR, CDR2 FQNEAQ (reference sequence). The CDR3 has 17 amino acids. The CDR3 bases are TGTGCCAGCAGCTTGAGTAGGACAGGGATCTCTGGAAACACCATATATTTT. This translates into CASSLSRTGISGNTIYF.

This clone showed up just a few times. The V gene is TRBV4-2, the J gene TRBJ1-5; D perhaps matches TRBD1 (6 bases). Trimming stripped 0 bases from V and 4 bases from J, with 10 bases between. The CDR3 extends over 15 amino acids. Per germline, CDR1 LGHNA and CDR2 YNFKEQ. The CDR3 nucleotides are TGTGCCAGCAGCCAAGATAGGACAGTGAATCAGCCCCAGCATTTT. Its translation is CASSQDRTVNQPQHF.

The chain employs TRBV5-6 and TRBJ2-3; D is ambiguous. The CDR3 is 13 amino acids. CDR1 SGHDT and CDR2 YYEEEE come from the germline V gene. The V end was cut by 5 bases, the J end by 4 bases, with 11 bases between. The CDR3 sequence is CASSYPNADTQYF. The CDR3 DNA reads TGTGCCAGCAGTTATCCTAATGCAGATACGCAGTATTTT.

This chain's CDR3 is CSANRVDTQYF. For the CDR3, the DNA is TGCAGTGCCAACAGGGTAGATACGCAGTATTTT. This chain joins TRBV20-1 and TRBJ2-3; the D gene is possibly TRBD1 (6 bases). Germline lookup yields CDR1 DFQATT and CDR2 SNEGSKA (reference sequence). The CDR3 totals 11 residues. V shed 6 bases and J shed 5 bases, with 9 bases lying between them.

The V gene is TRBV18, the J gene TRBJ1-3, with TRBD1 as a possible D gene (6 bases). This CDR3 has 16 residues. V lost 3 bases and J lost 2, with 14 bases in between. Germline assignment: CDR1 KGHSH and CDR2 LQKENI. The CDR3 protein is CASSPPATGPGNTIYF. DNA of the CDR3: TGTGCCAGCTCACCCCCCGCGACAGGTCCTGGAAACACCATATATTTT.

The chain joins TRBV7-8 to TRBJ2-6; 7 bases are shared with TRBD1. Germline V CDR1 and CDR2: SGHVS, FQNEAQ. J was trimmed by 0 bases and V by 3 bases; bases with no gene match: 14. CDR3 length: 20 amino acids. Here the CDR3 reads CASSFPRGQEKYSGANVLTF. The CDR3 DNA reads TGTGCCAGCAGCTTCCCCCGTGGACAGGAAAAATACTCTGGGGCCAACGTCCTGACTTTC.

The V and J genes are TRBV7-8 and TRBJ2-2; 8 bases match TRBD1. The CDR3 is made up of 16 amino acids. Germline CDR1 SGHVS, CDR2 FQNEAQ. Trimming removed 3 bases from V and 6 bases from J; junction bases left unmatched: 9. The CDR3, as DNA: TGTGCCAGCAGCTTTTCCGGACAGGGCGTTCCCGGGGAGCTGTTTTTT. It encodes CASSFSGQGVPGELFF. Supplemented by reference TRBV7-8 and TRBJ2-2, the full variable domain reads GAGVSQSPRYKVAKRGQDVALRCDPISGHVSLFWYQQALGQGPEFLTYFQNEAQLDKSGLPSDRFFAERPEGSVSTLKIQRTQQEDSAVYLCASSFSGQGVPGELFFGEGSRLTVL.